This T cell receptor beta chain was documented in a study of blood T cell repertoires in COVID-19. The CDR3 spans 10 residues. CDR1 and CDR2 from the germline V gene are DFQATT and SNEGSKA (reference sequence). The repertoire was sequenced with immunoSEQ multiplex PCR; TCRdb's copy has only in-frame clones and lacks some. Among approximately 230,000 clones listed, about 79% were seen once. Sequenced input: peripheral blood. The receptor comes from an elderly man with acute or convalescent COVID-19. This chain joins TRBV20-1 and TRBJ1-1; D is possibly TRBD1 (5 bases). In DNA form, the CDR3 reads TGCAGGGGGGGGGACACTGAAGCTTTCTTT. Translation gives CRGGDTEAFF.